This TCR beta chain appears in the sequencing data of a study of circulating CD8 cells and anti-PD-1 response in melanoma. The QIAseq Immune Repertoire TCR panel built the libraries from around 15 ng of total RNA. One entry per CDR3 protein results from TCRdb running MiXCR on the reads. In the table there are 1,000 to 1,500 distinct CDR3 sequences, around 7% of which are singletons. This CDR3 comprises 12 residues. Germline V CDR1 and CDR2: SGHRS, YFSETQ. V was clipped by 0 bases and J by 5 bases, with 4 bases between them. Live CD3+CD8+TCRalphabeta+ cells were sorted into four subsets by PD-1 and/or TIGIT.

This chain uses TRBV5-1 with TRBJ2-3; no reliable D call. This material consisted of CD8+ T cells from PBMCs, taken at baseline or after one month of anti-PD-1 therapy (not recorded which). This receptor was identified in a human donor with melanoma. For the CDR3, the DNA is TGCGCCAGCAGCTTGGTTGGAGATACGCAGTATTTT. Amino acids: CASSLVGDTQYF. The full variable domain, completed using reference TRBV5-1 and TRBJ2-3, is KAGVTQTPRYLIKTRGQQVTLSCSPISGHRSVSWYQQTPGQGLQFLFEYFSETQRNKGNFPGRFSGRQFSNSRSEMNVSTLELGDSALYLCASSLVGDTQYFGPGTRLTVL.